The next 7 T cell receptor beta chains were all read from a single sample in a study of T cells after yellow fever vaccination. In TCRdb, the 5' RACE reads were re-called with MiXCR into one record per CDR3 protein. The top ten hold approximately 19% of the sample, which has about 320,000 distinct CDR3 sequences, approximately 4.5% seen once. The specimen comprised PBMCs, sampled 15 days after the yellow fever booster vaccination. These receptors were collected from a man younger than 30 who received the YFV17D yellow fever vaccine.

This clonotype was observed many times. The rearrangement uses TRBV4-1 and TRBJ2-5; 10 nucleotides match TRBD1. V dropped 4 bases and J dropped 4; count of bases not matched to a gene: 9. The length of the CDR3 is 16 residues. Germline CDR1 and CDR2: MGHRA and YSYEKL. The CDR3 reads CASSLLPTGGGETQYF. CDR3 nucleotides: TGCGCCAGCAGCCTTCTACCGACAGGGGGCGGAGAGACCCAGTACTTC.

This chain uses TRBV12-3 or TRBV12-4 with TRBJ1-2; possible D gene TRBD1, 6 bases. The ends were cut back, 5 bases at V and 3 bases at J, with 19 bases in the middle. This CDR3 region has 16 residues. The CDR3 bases are TGTGCCAGCAGTCCCCTCACAGGGAACCCCCACTATGGCTACACCTTC. Amino acid sequence: CASSPLTGNPHYGYTF.

This clonotype was picked up a small number of times. The rearrangement joins TRBV6-6 to TRBJ2-6, with a tentative D call TRBD1 (6 bases). The CDR3 has 15 amino acids. Trimming cost V 6 bases and J 2 bases, with 11 bases left between them. CDR1 and CDR2 from the germline V gene are MNHNY and SVGAGI (reference sequence). The CDR3 DNA reads as TGTGCCAGCAGCGATGGGGGCACTGGGGCCAACGTCCTGACTTTC. This encodes CASSDGGTGANVLTF.

This clonotype has just a few counts. V gene TRBV12-3 or TRBV12-4 combines with J gene TRBJ1-5; D perhaps matches TRBD1 (5 bases). V was trimmed by 3 bases and J by 2 bases, leaving 11 bases between them. The CDR3 has 15 residues. CDR3 sequence: CASSFSGRGNQPQHF. For the CDR3, the DNA is TGTGCCAGCAGTTTTTCAGGGAGAGGCAATCAGCCCCAGCATTTT.

This clonotype has more than one count but fewer than ten. The J gene is TRBJ2-2, the V gene TRBV5-1, with 9 bases lining up with TRBD1. The V gene's germline CDR1 is SGHRS and CDR2 YFSETQ. With 4 bases clipped from V and 8 bases from J, the junction kept 18 bases outside the gene matches. The CDR3 has 18 residues. This CDR3 is CASSGTGKGKALVGELFF. The CDR3, as DNA: TGCGCCAGCAGCGGGACAGGGAAAGGCAAGGCCCTTGTAGGGGAGCTGTTTTTT.

The rearrangement links TRBV29-1 to TRBJ2-2, with 11 bases aligning to TRBD1. This CDR3 has 14 residues. Losses at the gene ends were 6 bases for V and 4 bases for J; bases not matched to a gene: 4. Germline CDR1 is SQVTM and CDR2 is ANQGSEA. CDR3 bases: TGCAGCGTCGGGACAGGGGGGTCCACCGGGGAGCTGTTTTTT. Translated: CSVGTGGSTGELFF.

In this sample, this clonotype turned up many times. This rearrangement joins TRBV4-3 to TRBJ2-3; 8 bases fit TRBD2. The junction had 4 bases not matched to a gene; V was cut back by 5 bases and J by 0 bases. Germline assignment: CDR1 LGHNA and CDR2 YSLEER. The CDR3 consists of 15 residues. CDR3: CASSTLAGSTDTQYF. The CDR3 DNA follows: TGCGCCAGCAGCACCCTAGCGGGCAGCACAGATACGCAGTATTTT.